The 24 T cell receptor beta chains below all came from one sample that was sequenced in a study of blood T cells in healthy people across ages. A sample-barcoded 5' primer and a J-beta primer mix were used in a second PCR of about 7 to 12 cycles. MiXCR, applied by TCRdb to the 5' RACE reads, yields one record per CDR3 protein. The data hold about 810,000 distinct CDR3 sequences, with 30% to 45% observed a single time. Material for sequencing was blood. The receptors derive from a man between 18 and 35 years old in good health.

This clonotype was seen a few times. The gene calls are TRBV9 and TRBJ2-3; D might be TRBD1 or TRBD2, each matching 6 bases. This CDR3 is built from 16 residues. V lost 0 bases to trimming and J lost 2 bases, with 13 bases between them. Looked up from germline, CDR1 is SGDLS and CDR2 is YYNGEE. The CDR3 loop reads CASSVVGGLPTDTQYF. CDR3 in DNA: TGTGCCAGCAGCGTAGTTGGGGGGCTACCCACAGATACGCAGTATTTT.

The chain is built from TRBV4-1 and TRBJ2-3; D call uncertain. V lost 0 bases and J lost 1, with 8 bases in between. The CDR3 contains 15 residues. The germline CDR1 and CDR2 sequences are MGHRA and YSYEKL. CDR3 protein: CASSQEDEGTDTQYF. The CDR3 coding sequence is TGCGCCAGCAGCCAAGAAGATGAGGGCACAGATACGCAGTATTTT.

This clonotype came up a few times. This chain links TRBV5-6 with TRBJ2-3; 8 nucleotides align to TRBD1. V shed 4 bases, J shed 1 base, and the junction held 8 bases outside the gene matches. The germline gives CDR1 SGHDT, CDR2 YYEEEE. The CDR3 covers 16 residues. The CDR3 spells CASSQGQGFGTDTQYF. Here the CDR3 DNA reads TGTGCCAGCAGCCAAGGACAGGGCTTTGGCACAGATACGCAGTATTTT.

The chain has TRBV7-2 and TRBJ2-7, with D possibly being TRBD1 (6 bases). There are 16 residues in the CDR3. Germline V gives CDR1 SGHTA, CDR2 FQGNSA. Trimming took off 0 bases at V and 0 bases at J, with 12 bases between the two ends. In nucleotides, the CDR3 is TGTGCCAGCAGCTTAGCACCCACAGGGTCCTCCTACGAGCAGTACTTC. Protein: CASSLAPTGSSYEQYF.

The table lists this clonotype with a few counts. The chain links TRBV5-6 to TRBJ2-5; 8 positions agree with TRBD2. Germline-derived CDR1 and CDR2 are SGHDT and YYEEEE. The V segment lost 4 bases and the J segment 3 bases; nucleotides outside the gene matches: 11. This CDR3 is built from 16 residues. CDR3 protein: CASSTPGLVIEETQYF. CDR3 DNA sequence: TGTGCCAGCAGCACCCCGGGACTAGTCATCGAAGAGACCCAGTACTTC.

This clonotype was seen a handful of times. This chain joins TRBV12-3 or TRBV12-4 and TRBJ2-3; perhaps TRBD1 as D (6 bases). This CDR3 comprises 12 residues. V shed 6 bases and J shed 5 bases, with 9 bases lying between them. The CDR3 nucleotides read TGTGCCAGCAGGGGGGCCGGAGATACGCAGTATTTT. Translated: CASRGAGDTQYF.

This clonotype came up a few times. CDR3 nucleotides: TGCGCCAGCAGCCACGTAGCGGGGGGGCCGAGCAATGAGCAGTTCTTC. As protein: CASSHVAGGPSNEQFF. This chain connects TRBV5-1 to TRBJ2-1, with 11 bases matching TRBD2. CDR3 length equals 16 residues. The V gene's germline CDR1 is SGHRS and CDR2 YFSETQ. V lost 4 bases and J lost 6; bases outside the gene matches: 9. Supplemented by reference TRBV5-1 and TRBJ2-1, the full variable domain reads KAGVTQTPRYLIKTRGQQVTLSCSPISGHRSVSWYQQTPGQGLQFLFEYFSETQRNKGNFPGRFSGRQFSNSRSEMNVSTLELGDSALYLCASSHVAGGPSNEQFFGPGTRLTVL.

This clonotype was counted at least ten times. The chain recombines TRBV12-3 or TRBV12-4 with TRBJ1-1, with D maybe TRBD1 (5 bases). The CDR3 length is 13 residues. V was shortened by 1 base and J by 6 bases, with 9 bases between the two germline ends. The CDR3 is CASSLGGGAEAFF. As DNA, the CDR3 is TGTGCCAGCAGTTTAGGAGGAGGGGCTGAAGCTTTCTTT.

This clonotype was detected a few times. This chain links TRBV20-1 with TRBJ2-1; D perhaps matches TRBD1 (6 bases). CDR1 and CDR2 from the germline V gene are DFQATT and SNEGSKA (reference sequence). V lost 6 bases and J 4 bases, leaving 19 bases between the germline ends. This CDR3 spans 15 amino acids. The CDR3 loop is CSATSLRGAYNEQFF. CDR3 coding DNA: TGCAGTGCGACGTCCCTCAGGGGCGCGTACAATGAGCAGTTCTTC.

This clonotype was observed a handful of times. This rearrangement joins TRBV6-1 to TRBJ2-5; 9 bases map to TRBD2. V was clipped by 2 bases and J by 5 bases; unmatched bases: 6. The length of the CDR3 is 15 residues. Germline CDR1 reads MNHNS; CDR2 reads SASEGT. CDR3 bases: TGTGCCAGCAGTGAATCCGGGACTAGCAGGGAGACCCAGTACTTC. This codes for CASSESGTSRETQYF.

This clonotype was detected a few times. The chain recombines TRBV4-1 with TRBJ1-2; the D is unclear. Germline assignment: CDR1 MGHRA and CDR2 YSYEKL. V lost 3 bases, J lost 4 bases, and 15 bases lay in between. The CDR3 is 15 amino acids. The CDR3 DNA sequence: TGCGCCAGCAGCCAGCAACAACAGAGCCGCTATGGCTACACCTTC. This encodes CASSQQQQSRYGYTF.

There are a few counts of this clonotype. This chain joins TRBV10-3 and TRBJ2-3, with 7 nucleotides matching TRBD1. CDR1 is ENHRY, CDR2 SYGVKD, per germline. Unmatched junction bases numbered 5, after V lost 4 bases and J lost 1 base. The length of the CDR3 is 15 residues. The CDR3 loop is CAISAGQARTDTQYF. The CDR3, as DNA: TGTGCCATCAGTGCAGGACAGGCACGCACAGATACGCAGTATTTT.

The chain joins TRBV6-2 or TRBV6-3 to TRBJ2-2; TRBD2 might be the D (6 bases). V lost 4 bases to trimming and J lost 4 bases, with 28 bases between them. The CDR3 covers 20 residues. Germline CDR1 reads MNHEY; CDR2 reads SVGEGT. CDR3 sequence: CASSFPRGGERGRGTGELFF. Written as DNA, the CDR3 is TGTGCCAGCAGTTTCCCCCGAGGAGGGGAACGTGGACGAGGCACCGGGGAGCTGTTTTTT.

The CDR3 bases are TGTGCCAGCAGTTCATCGACCCGGGGGCGGGTGAACACTGAAGCTTTCTTT. This translates into CASSSSTRGRVNTEAFF. V usage is TRBV27 and J usage is TRBJ1-1, with D perhaps TRBD1 (6 bases). With 4 bases removed from V and 0 bases from J, the gap between germline ends came to 18 bases. The CDR3 runs 17 residues. Germline V gene data show CDR1 as MNHEY and CDR2 as SMNVEV (reference sequence).

In DNA form, the CDR3 reads TGTGCCAGCAGTTTAAGGGTTGGGAACACTGAAGCTTTCTTT. This codes for CASSLRVGNTEAFF. The chain joins TRBV12-3 or TRBV12-4 to TRBJ1-1; D uncertain. V was shortened by 2 bases and J by 1 base, with 8 bases between the two germline ends. The CDR3 covers 14 residues.

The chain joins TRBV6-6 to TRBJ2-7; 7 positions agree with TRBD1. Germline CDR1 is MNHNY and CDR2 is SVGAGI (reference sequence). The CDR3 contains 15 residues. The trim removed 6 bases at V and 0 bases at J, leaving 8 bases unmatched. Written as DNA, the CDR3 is TGTGCCAGCAGCAGGCCGACAGGGCCCTCCTACGAGCAGTACTTC. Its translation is CASSRPTGPSYEQYF.

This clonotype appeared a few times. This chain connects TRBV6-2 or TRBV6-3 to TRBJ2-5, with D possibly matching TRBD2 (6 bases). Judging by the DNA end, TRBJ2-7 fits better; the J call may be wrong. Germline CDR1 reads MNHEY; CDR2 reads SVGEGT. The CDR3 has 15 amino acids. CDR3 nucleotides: TGTGCCAGCAGCCCGGGACTCCCACTCGGCTACGAGCAGTACTTC. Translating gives CASSPGLPLGYEQYF.

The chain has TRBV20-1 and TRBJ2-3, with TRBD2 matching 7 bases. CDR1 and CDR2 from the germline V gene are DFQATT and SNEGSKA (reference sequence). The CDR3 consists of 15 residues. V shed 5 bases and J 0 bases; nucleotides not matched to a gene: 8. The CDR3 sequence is CSAAGLVGSTDTQYF. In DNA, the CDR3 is TGCAGTGCTGCCGGACTAGTGGGGAGCACAGATACGCAGTATTTT.

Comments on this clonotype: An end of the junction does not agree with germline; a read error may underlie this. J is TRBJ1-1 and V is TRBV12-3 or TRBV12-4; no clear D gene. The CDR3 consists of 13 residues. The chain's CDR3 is CAGSLNSYTEAFF. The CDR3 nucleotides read TGTGCCGGCAGTTTAAACAGCTACACTGAAGCTTTCTTT.

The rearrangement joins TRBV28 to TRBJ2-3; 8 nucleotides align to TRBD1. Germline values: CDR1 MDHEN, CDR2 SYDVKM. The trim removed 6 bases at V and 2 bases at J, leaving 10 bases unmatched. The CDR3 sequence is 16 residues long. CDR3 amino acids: CASSSTRTGITDTQYF. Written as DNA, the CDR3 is TGTGCCAGCAGCTCCACCCGGACAGGGATCACAGATACGCAGTATTTT.

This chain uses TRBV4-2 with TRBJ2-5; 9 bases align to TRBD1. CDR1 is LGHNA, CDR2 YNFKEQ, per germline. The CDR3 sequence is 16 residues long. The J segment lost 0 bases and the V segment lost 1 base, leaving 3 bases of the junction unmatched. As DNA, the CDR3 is TGTGCCAGCAGCCAAGCCCGGGACAGGGACCAAGAGACCCAGTACTTC. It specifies CASSQARDRDQETQYF.

CDR3 sequence reads: CASSLGGLSTEAFF. In DNA form, the CDR3 reads TGTGCCAGCAGCTTAGGAGGGCTGAGCACTGAAGCTTTCTTT. The V gene is TRBV7-8, the J gene TRBJ1-1; D is unresolved. This CDR3 is 14 amino acids long. In germline, CDR1 is SGHVS, CDR2 FQNEAQ. V was shortened by 1 base and J by 4 bases, with 10 bases between the two germline ends.

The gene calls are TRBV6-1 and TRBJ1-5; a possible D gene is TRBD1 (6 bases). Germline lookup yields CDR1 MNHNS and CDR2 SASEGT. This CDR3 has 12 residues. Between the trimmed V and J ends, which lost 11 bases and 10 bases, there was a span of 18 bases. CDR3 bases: TGTGCCTCCGGGGACACGCCAAGACCCCAGCATTTT. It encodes CASGDTPRPQHF.

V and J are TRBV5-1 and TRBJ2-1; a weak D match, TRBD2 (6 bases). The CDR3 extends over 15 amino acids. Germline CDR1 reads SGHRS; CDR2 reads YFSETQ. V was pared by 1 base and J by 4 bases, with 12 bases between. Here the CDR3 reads CASSLSLAAYNEQFF. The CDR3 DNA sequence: TGCGCCAGCAGCTTGAGCTTAGCGGCTTACAATGAGCAGTTCTTC.